Described below is a single T cell receptor beta chain sequence and its context. The antigen is undetermined. The CDR3 loop spans 14 amino acids. The junction had 2 bases not matched to a gene; V was cut back by 5 bases and J by 2 bases. The germline V gene encodes CDR1 SQVTM and CDR2 ANQGSEA. The data are from a study of CD8+ T cells in alopecia areata. Collection of lesional scalp punch biopsies and peripheral blood was performed in alopecia areata patients. Overall study results and limits: Across lesional scalp, and particularly alopecia totalis/universalis, clonality surpassed that of normal scalp. Scalp sample data also include resident alphabeta T cells from normal skin.

Following extraction, RNA underwent reverse transcription to cDNA, which served as the sequencing template. Measured with immunoSEQ multiplex PCR; TCRdb has only the in-frame clones, and not every one. The sample holds roughly 120,000 clones, 35% to 40% seen once. This rearrangement joins TRBV29-1 to TRBJ2-2; 10 bases align to TRBD1. Sequenced material: CD4+ T cells sorted from blood. The source is a human donor with alopecia areata. The CDR3: CSVRTGGNTGELFF. The CDR3 DNA reads TGCAGCGTTCGGACAGGGGGAAACACCGGGGAGCTGTTTTTT.